The 25 T cell receptor beta chains in this list originate from one sample, sequenced in a study of blood T cell repertoires in COVID-19. The protocol was immunoSEQ multiplex PCR, while the TCRdb copy is restricted to in-frame clones and leaves out a portion. There are 150,000 to 200,000 clones in the sample; about 80% occur only once, and around 24% lies in the top ten. Sequencing was done on a sample of peripheral blood. The receptors derive from a woman between 65 and 79 years old with acute or convalescent COVID-19.

The chain couples TRBV3-1 (or the pseudogene TRBV3-2) to TRBJ1-2, with a weak D call TRBD1 (5 bases). Germline V CDR1 and CDR2: LGHDT, YNNKEL (reference sequence). V was clipped by 6 bases and J by 4 bases, with 15 bases between them. This CDR3 region has 14 residues. The CDR3 loop is CASSDDSRSYGYTF. Written as DNA, the CDR3 is TGTGCCAGCAGTGACGACAGTAGAAGCTATGGCTACACCTTC.

This clone was seen a single time. This rearrangement joins TRBV12-2 to TRBJ2-1; TRBD2, the table's D call, was not compared with the DNA. TRBV12-2 is a pseudogene locus. This CDR3 has 17 amino acids. The CDR3, as DNA: TGTGCAAGTCGCTTTAGGGGGACTAGCGGGATAGGGTATGAGCAGTTCTTC. Translating gives CASRFRGTSGIGYEQFF.

The CDR3, as DNA: TGTGCCAGCAGTTGGGAGGATCAGCCCCAGCATTTT. Protein product: CASSWEDQPQHF. This chain links TRBV6-6 with TRBJ1-5; the D is unclear. This CDR3 has 12 amino acids. Germline CDR1 and CDR2: MNHNY and SVGAGI (reference sequence). With 4 bases removed from V and 5 bases from J, the gap between germline ends came to 6 bases.

V gene TRBV11-2 combines with J gene TRBJ1-4, with D possibly TRBD1 on 6 matching bases. The CDR3 length is 16 residues. V was cut by 2 bases and J by 5 bases, with 15 bases left in between. From germline, CDR1 is SGHAT and CDR2 FQNNGV. Written as DNA, the CDR3 is TGTGCCAGCAGCTTACCCGGGGGGCGAGGAAATGAAAAACTGTTTTTT. This sequence encodes CASSLPGGRGNEKLFF.

This clone was seen only a few times. J is TRBJ2-5 and V is TRBV5-1; the D gene is possibly TRBD2 (5 bases). The V and J ends lost 3 bases and 5 bases respectively, with 20 bases between them. The CDR3 sequence is 16 residues long. CDR1 and CDR2 (germline): SGHRS, YFSETQ. The CDR3 region has the DNA TGCGCCAGCAGCTCAGAGGGCGATCAATGGTGGGAGACCCAGTACTTC. It is translated as CASSSEGDQWWETQYF.

J is TRBJ1-2 and V is TRBV28, with TRBD1 as a possible D gene (5 bases). Germline loops: CDR1 MDHEN, CDR2 SYDVKM. CDR3 length: 15 amino acids. V was pared by 6 bases and J by 2 bases, with 16 bases between. The CDR3 sequence is CASSGPRQRNYGYTF. Written as DNA, the CDR3 is TGTGCCAGCAGCGGCCCGAGACAGAGAAACTATGGCTACACCTTC.

The rearrangement joins TRBV20-1 to TRBJ1-2; D is unclear. Germline values: CDR1 DFQATT, CDR2 SNEGSKA (reference sequence). V was clipped by 8 bases and J by 3 bases, with 10 bases between them. The CDR3 totals 11 residues. As DNA, the CDR3 is TGCAGTCTTGAGGTAGACTATGGCTACACCTTC. This encodes CSLEVDYGYTF.

J is TRBJ2-2 and V is TRBV19; TRBD1 aligns across 10 bases. V shed 3 bases and J 3 bases; nucleotides not matched to a gene: 7. CDR1 LNHDA and CDR2 SQIVND come from the germline V gene (reference sequence). The CDR3 loop spans 17 amino acids. CDR3 sequence (DNA): TGTGCCAGTAGTATTGTTTACGGGACAGGGGACACCGGGGAGCTGTTTTTT. Protein: CASSIVYGTGDTGELFF.

The chain has TRBV19 and TRBJ2-3; TRBD2 matches 9 bases. Germline V gene sequence: CDR1 LNHDA, CDR2 SQIVND (reference sequence). V shed 3 bases, J shed 2 bases, and the junction held 6 bases outside the gene matches. The CDR3 is made up of 16 amino acids. Written as DNA, the CDR3 is TGTGCCAGTAGTATGGCTAGCGGGGTGCACACAGATACGCAGTATTTT. Translation gives CASSMASGVHTDTQYF. Looking up the rest from reference TRBV19 and TRBJ2-3 gives the full variable domain: DGGITQSPKYLFRKEGQNVTLSCEQNLNHDAMYWYRQDPGQGLRLIYYSQIVNDFQKGDIAEGYSVSREKKESFPLTVTSAQKNPTAFYLCASSMASGVHTDTQYFGPGTRLTVL.

The rearrangement links TRBV28 to TRBJ1-5, with 10 nucleotides matching TRBD1. The CDR3 totals 14 residues. Germline CDR1 is MDHEN and CDR2 is SYDVKM. V dropped 5 bases and J dropped 5; count of bases not matched to a gene: 3. CDR3 sequence: CASSQGQGYQPQHF. For the CDR3, the DNA is TGTGCCAGCAGTCAGGGACAGGGGTATCAGCCCCAGCATTTT.

The V call is TRBV6-5, the J call TRBJ1-3; 10 bases match TRBD1. Germline assignment: CDR1 MNHEY and CDR2 SVGAGI. The CDR3 consists of 15 residues. J was trimmed by 3 bases and V by 5 bases; bases with no gene match: 4. CDR3 DNA sequence: TGTGCCAGCAGTAGACAGGGGGCTGGTGGAAACACCATATATTTT. Translation gives CASSRQGAGGNTIYF.

V gene TRBV18 combines with J gene TRBJ2-2; D may be TRBD1 (5 bases). Germline CDR1 is KGHSH and CDR2 is LQKENI. This CDR3 is 16 amino acids long. V was trimmed by 3 bases and J by 0 bases, leaving 11 bases between them. CDR3 nucleotide sequence: TGTGCCAGCTCACCGCAGGACACTACGAACACCGGGGAGCTGTTTTTT. Translation: CASSPQDTTNTGELFF.

This clone has more than one count but fewer than ten. The rearrangement links TRBV6-6 to TRBJ2-2; 9 positions match TRBD1. The V gene end was trimmed by 5 bases and the J gene end by 4 bases; junction bases not matched to a gene: 11. Per the germline V gene, CDR1 is MNHNY and CDR2 is SVGAGI (reference sequence). The CDR3 totals 17 residues. The CDR3 nucleotides are TGTGCCAGCAGTCTCCGGGGGACAGGGAGTACCACCGGGGAGCTGTTTTTT. This translates into CASSLRGTGSTTGELFF.

This clone showed up just a few times. V and J are TRBV3-1 (or the pseudogene TRBV3-2) and TRBJ2-7; 12 nucleotides line up with TRBD2. This CDR3 is 15 amino acids long. Germline loops: CDR1 LGHDT, CDR2 YNNKEL (reference sequence). The V gene end was trimmed by 5 bases and the J gene end by 7 bases; junction bases not matched to a gene: 9. CDR3 amino acids: CASSTSSGRVREQYF. CDR3 DNA sequence: TGTGCCAGCAGCACATCTAGCGGGAGGGTTAGGGAGCAGTACTTC.

J is TRBJ2-7 and V is TRBV27; TRBD2 aligns across 11 bases. Trimming cost V 6 bases and J 6 bases; bases outside gene matches: 10. This CDR3 is 15 amino acids long. Per the germline V gene, CDR1 is MNHEY and CDR2 is SMNVEV (reference sequence). As DNA, the CDR3 is TGTGCCAGCAGAATTATAGCGGGAGGGCCTCGCGAGCAGTACTTC. Translating it yields CASRIIAGGPREQYF.

The chain is built from TRBV6-6 and TRBJ1-1; 8 bases map to TRBD1. V dropped 2 bases and J dropped 0; count of bases not matched to a gene: 5. CDR1 and CDR2 (germline): MNHNY, SVGAGI (reference sequence). This CDR3 has 16 residues. CDR3 in DNA: TGTGCCAGCAGTTACACAGGGGGTGGGTTGAACACTGAAGCTTTCTTT. Amino acid sequence: CASSYTGGGLNTEAFF.

The chain employs TRBV19 and TRBJ2-1; a possible D gene is TRBD2 (5 bases). Trimming took off 3 bases at V and 5 bases at J, with 11 bases between the two ends. The CDR3 runs to 14 residues. Germline V gene sequence: CDR1 LNHDA, CDR2 SQIVND (reference sequence). The CDR3 DNA follows: TGTGCCAGTAGTATGAAAGGACTGGACAATGAGCAGTTCTTC. Translating it yields CASSMKGLDNEQFF.

V and J are TRBV10-1 and TRBJ2-7, with 7 bases identical to TRBD2. The trim removed 2 bases at V and 3 bases at J, leaving 4 bases unmatched. CDR1 is WNHNN, CDR2 SYGVQD, per germline (reference sequence). The length of the CDR3 is 14 residues. CDR3 amino acids: CASSEGRGVYEQYF. The CDR3, as DNA: TGCGCCAGCAGTGAGGGACGGGGGGTCTACGAGCAGTACTTC.

The chain joins TRBV5-4 to TRBJ2-7, with D perhaps matching TRBD2 (6 bases). V was shortened by 4 bases and J by 2 bases, with 13 bases between the two germline ends. CDR1 is SGHNT, CDR2 YYREEE, per germline (reference sequence). The CDR3 sequence is 14 residues long. CDR3: CASSRGGPPYEQYF. In nucleotides, the CDR3 is TGTGCCAGCAGCCGGGGAGGCCCGCCCTACGAGCAGTACTTC.

J is TRBJ2-3 and V is TRBV5-1, with D uncertain. CDR3 size: 14 residues. The ends were cut back, 1 base at V and 2 bases at J, with 8 bases in the middle. Germline values: CDR1 SGHRS, CDR2 YFSETQ. This CDR3 is CASSLSVNTDTQYF. CDR3 nucleotide sequence: TGCGCCAGCAGCTTGTCTGTAAACACAGATACGCAGTATTTT.

This clone has only one observation. The gene calls are TRBV30 and TRBJ1-4, with 7 positions matching TRBD1. This CDR3 is 15 amino acids long. The V and J ends lost 0 bases and 5 bases, in that order; junction bases with no gene match: 6. The germline CDR1 and CDR2 sequences are GTSNPN and SVGIG (reference sequence). The CDR3 DNA follows: TGTGCCTGGAGTGTCTTCGGGACAGCGAATGAAAAACTGTTTTTT. It encodes CAWSVFGTANEKLFF.

The chain combines TRBV5-1 with TRBJ1-1; D is unresolved. Germline V gene lookup returns CDR1 SGHRS and CDR2 YFSETQ. The CDR3 totals 14 residues. The germline V and J ends were trimmed by 1 base and 4 bases, with 11 bases remaining between them. The CDR3 DNA sequence: TGCGCCAGCAGCTTGATCCCTGGGAGCACTGAAGCTTTCTTT. It is translated as CASSLIPGSTEAFF.

Only a few counts were recorded for this clone. V usage is TRBV2 and J usage is TRBJ2-5, with a tentative D call TRBD1 (6 bases). Germline loops: CDR1 SNHLY, CDR2 FYNNEI. V was trimmed by 2 bases and J by 5 bases, leaving 9 bases between them. CDR3 length equals 13 residues. CDR3 in amino acids: CASSEYRVETQYF. In DNA, the CDR3 is TGTGCCAGCAGTGAATACAGGGTGGAGACCCAGTACTTC.

The V call is TRBV15, the J call TRBJ2-1; 8 positions agree with TRBD1. J gave up 4 bases and V 0 bases, and 2 bases lay outside the gene matches. CDR1 is LNHNV and CDR2 is YYDKDF in the germline V gene (reference sequence). This CDR3 spans 15 amino acids. CDR3 region: CATSRETGGYNEQFF. In DNA, the CDR3 is TGTGCCACCAGCAGAGAAACAGGGGGGTACAATGAGCAGTTCTTC.

The CDR3 nucleotides read TGTGCCAGCAGCGTAGACAGTTACAATGAGCAGTTCTTC. Encoded protein: CASSVDSYNEQFF. The chain has TRBV9 and TRBJ2-1, with no clear D. Germline CDR1 and CDR2: SGDLS and YYNGEE. V dropped 0 bases and J dropped 4 bases, with 5 bases sitting between them. The CDR3 covers 13 residues.